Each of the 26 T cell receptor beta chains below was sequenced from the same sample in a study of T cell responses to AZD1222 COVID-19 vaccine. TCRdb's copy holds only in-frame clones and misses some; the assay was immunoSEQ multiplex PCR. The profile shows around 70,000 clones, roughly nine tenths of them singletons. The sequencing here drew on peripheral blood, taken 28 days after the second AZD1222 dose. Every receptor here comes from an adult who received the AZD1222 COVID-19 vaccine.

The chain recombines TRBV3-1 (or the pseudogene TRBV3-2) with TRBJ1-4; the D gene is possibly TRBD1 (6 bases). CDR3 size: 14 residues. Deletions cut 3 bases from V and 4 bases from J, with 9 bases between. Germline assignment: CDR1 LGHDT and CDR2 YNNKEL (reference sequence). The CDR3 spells CASSHHRDNEKLFF. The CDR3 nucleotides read TGTGCCAGCAGCCATCACAGGGATAATGAAAAACTGTTTTTT.

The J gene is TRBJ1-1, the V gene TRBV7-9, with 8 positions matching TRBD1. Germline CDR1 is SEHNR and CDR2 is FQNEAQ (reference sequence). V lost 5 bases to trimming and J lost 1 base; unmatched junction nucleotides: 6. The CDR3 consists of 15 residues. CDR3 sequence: CASSLETGENTEAFF. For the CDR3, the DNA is TGTGCCAGCAGCCTCGAGACAGGGGAGAACACTGAAGCTTTCTTT.

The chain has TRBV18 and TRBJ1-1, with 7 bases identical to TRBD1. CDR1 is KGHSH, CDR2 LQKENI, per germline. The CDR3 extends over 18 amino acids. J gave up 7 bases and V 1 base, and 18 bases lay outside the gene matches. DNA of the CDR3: TGTGCCAGCTCACCACAGGGCCCTCGACAGGGCGCGCTTGGTGAAGCTTTCTTT. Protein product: CASSPQGPRQGALGEAFF.

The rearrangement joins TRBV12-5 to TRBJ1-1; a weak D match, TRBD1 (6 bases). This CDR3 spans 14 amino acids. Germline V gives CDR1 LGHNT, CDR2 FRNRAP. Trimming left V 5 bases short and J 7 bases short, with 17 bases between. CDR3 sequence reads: CASGQWAGGFEAFF. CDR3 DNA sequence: TGTGCTAGTGGTCAGTGGGCGGGGGGCTTTGAAGCTTTCTTT.

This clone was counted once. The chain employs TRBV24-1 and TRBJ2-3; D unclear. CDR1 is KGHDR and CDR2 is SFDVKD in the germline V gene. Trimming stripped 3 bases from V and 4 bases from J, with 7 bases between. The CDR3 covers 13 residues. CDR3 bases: TGTGCCACCAGTGATCACGGGCCAGATACGCAGTATTTT. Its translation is CATSDHGPDTQYF.

The DNA of the CDR3 is TGCAGCGTTGTCCCCAGAGGGCAGACCCTCGCGGATACGCAGTATTTT. As protein: CSVVPRGQTLADTQYF. The V call is TRBV29-1, the J call TRBJ2-3; TRBD2 might be the D (5 bases). There are 16 residues in the CDR3. CDR1 is SQVTM, CDR2 ANQGSEA, per germline. V lost 4 bases to trimming and J lost 6 bases, with 23 bases between them.

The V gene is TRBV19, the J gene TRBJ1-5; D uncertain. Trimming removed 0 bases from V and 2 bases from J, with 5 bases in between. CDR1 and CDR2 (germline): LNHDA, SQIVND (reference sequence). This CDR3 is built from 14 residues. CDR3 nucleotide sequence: TGTGCCAGTAGTATAGAAGCGGGCAATCAGCCCCAGCATTTT. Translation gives CASSIEAGNQPQHF.

The CDR3 reads CASSSPSPGGEKLFF. CDR3 nucleotide sequence: TGTGCCAGCAGCTCCCCGAGCCCGGGGGGTGAAAAACTGTTTTTT. The genes are TRBV7-2 and TRBJ1-4; tentative D call: TRBD1 (5 bases). CDR3 length: 15 residues. V gave up 4 bases and J gave up 7 bases, with 16 bases separating them. Germline CDR1 is SGHTA and CDR2 is FQGNSA.

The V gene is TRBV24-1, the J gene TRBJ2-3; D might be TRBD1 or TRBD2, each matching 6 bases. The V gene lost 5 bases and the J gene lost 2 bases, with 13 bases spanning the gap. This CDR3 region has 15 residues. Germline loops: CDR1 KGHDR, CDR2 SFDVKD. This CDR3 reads CATSAGRGATDTQYF. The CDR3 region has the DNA TGTGCCACCAGTGCCGGAAGGGGGGCCACAGATACGCAGTATTTT.

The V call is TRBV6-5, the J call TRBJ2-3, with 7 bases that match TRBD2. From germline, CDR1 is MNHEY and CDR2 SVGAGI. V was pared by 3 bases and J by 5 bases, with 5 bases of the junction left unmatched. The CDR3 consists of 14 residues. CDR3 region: CASSYGGVRDTQYF. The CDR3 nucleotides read TGTGCCAGCAGTTATGGGGGGGTGCGAGATACGCAGTATTTT.

Here the CDR3 reads CASSGQGATYTEAFF. The CDR3 DNA follows: TGTGCCAGTAGTGGACAGGGGGCAACGTACACTGAAGCTTTCTTT. The chain recombines TRBV19 with TRBJ1-1, with TRBD1 identical over 11 bases. The germline CDR1 and CDR2 sequences are LNHDA and SQIVND (reference sequence). Unmatched junction bases numbered 5, after V lost 5 bases and J lost 3 bases. CDR3 length: 15 amino acids.

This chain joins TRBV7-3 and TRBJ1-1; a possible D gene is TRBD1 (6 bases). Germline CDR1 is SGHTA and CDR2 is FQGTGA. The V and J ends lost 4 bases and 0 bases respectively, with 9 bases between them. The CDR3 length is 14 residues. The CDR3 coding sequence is TGTGCCAGCAGCTCGGACAGATTGAACACTGAAGCTTTCTTT. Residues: CASSSDRLNTEAFF.

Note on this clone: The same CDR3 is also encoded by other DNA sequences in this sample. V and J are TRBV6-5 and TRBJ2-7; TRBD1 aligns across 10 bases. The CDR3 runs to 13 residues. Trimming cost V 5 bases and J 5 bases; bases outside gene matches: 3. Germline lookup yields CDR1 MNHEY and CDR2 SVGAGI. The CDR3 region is CASSRDRGHEQYF. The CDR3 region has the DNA TGTGCCAGCAGTCGGGACAGGGGCCACGAGCAGTACTTC.

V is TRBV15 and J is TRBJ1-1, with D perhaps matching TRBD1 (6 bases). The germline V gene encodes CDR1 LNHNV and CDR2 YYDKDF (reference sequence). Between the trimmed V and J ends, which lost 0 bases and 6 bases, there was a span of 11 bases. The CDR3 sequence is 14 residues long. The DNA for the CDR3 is TGTGCCACCAGCAGAGACAGGGGAATCGCTGAAGCTTTCTTT. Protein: CATSRDRGIAEAFF.

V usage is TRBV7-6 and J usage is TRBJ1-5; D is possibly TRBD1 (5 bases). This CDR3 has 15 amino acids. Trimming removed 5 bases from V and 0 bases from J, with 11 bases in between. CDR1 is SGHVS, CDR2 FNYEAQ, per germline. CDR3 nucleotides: TGTGCCAGCAGCCCGGCTGGGGGTAGCAATCAGCCCCAGCATTTT. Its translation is CASSPAGGSNQPQHF.

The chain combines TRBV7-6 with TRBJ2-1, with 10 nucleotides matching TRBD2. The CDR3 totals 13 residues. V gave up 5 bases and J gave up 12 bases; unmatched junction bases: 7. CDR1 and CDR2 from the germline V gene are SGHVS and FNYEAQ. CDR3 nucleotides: TGTGCCAGCAGCGCTGCTAGCGGGAGAAGGCAGTTCTTC. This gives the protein CASSAASGRRQFF. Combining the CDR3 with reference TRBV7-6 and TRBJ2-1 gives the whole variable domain GAGVSQSPRYKVTKRGQDVALRCDPISGHVSLYWYRQALGQGPEFLTYFNYEAQQDKSGLPNDRFSAERPEGSISTLTIQRTEQRDSAMYRCASSAASGRRQFFGPGTRLTVL.

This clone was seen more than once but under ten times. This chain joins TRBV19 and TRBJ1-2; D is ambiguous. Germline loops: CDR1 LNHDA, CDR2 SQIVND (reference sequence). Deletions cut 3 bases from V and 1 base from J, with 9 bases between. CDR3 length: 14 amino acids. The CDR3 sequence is CASSIVELNYGYTF. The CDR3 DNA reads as TGTGCCAGTAGTATTGTGGAGCTTAACTATGGCTACACCTTC.

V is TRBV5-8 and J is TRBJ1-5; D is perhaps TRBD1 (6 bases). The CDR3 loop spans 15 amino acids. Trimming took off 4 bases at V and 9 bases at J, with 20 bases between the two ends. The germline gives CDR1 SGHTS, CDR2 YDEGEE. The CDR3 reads CASSRVYGGQRPQHF. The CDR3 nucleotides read TGTGCCAGCAGCCGGGTCTACGGGGGGCAAAGGCCCCAGCATTTT.

The CDR3 DNA is TGTGCCAGCAGCGCCAGGACTAGCGGTTATGTAAATACGCAGTATTTT. Translation gives CASSARTSGYVNTQYF. The V and J genes are TRBV9 and TRBJ2-3; 10 positions match TRBD2. The V gene end was trimmed by 3 bases and the J gene end by 7 bases; junction bases not matched to a gene: 11. Germline V gene data show CDR1 as SGDLS and CDR2 as YYNGEE. The CDR3 spans 16 residues.

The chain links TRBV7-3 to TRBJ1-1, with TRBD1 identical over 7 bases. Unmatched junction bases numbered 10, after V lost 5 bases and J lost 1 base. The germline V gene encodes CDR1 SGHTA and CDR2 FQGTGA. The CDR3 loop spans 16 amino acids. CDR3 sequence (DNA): TGTGCCAGCAGCGACACCGGGACAGCCCAGAACACTGAAGCTTTCTTT. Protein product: CASSDTGTAQNTEAFF. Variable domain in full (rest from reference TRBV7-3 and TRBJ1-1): GAGVSQTPSNKVTEKGKYVELRCDPISGHTALYWYRQSLGQGPEFLIYFQGTGAADDSGLPNDRFFAVRPEGSVSTLKIQRTERGDSAVYLCASSDTGTAQNTEAFFGQGTRLTVV.

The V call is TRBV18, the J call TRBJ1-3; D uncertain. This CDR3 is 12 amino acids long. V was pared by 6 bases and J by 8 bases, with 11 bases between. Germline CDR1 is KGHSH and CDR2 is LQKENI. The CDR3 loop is CASSPISDTIYF. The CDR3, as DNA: TGTGCCAGCTCCCCTATCTCGGACACCATATATTTT.

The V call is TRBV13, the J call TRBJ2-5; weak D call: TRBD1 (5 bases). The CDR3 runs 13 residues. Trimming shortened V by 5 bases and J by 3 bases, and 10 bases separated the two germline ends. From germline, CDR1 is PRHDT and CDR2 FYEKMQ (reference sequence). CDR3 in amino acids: CASSQGVEETQYF. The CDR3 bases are TGTGCCAGCAGCCAAGGGGTAGAAGAGACCCAGTACTTC. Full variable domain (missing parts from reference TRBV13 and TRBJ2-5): AAGVIQSPRHLIKEKRETATLKCYPIPRHDTVYWYQQGPGQDPQFLISFYEKMQSDKGSIPDRFSAQQFSDYHSELNMSSLELGDSALYFCASSQGVEETQYFGPGTRLLVL.

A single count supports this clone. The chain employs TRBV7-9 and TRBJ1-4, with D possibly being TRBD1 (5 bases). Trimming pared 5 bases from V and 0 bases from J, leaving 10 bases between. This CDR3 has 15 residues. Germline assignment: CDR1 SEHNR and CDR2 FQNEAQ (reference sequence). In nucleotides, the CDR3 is TGTGCCAGCAGCGCCACGACAGCAACTAATGAAAAACTGTTTTTT. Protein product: CASSATTATNEKLFF.

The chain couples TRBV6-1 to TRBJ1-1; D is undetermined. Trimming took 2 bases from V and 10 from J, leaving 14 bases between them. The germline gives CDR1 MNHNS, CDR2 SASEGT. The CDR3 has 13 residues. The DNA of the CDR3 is TGTGCCAGCAGTGAAATGCTCCTACCATTAGCTTTCTTT. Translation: CASSEMLLPLAFF.

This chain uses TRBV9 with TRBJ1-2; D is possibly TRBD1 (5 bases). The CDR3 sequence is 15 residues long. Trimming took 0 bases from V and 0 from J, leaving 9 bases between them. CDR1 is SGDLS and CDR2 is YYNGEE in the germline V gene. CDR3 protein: CASSVGDSANYGYTF. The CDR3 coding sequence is TGTGCCAGCAGCGTAGGTGACAGCGCTAACTATGGCTACACCTTC.

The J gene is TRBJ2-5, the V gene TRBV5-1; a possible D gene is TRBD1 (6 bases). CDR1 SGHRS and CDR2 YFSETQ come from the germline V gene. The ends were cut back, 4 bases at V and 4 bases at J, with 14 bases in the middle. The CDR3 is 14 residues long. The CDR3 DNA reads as TGCGCCAGCAGCCCAGGACAGCTCTCAGAGACCCAGTACTTC. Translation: CASSPGQLSETQYF. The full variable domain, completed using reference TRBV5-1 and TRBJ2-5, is KAGVTQTPRYLIKTRGQQVTLSCSPISGHRSVSWYQQTPGQGLQFLFEYFSETQRNKGNFPGRFSGRQFSNSRSEMNVSTLELGDSALYLCASSPGQLSETQYFGPGTRLLVL.